The source of this TCR beta chain is a study of T-cell reconstitution after alpha-beta-depleted transplantation in children. Study conclusions and caveats: The origin of alpha-beta T cells about two months after transplant was reportedly several hundred expanded graft clones.

Researchers prepared the TCRbeta library using unique molecular identifiers, the study reports. TCRdb analysed the PCR reads with MiXCR anew, one entry per CDR3 protein. The table shows 580,000 or so distinct CDR3 sequences, with more than 20% occurring only once. The CDR3 loop spans 12 amino acids. The germline V gene has CDR1 SGHTA and CDR2 FQGNSA. V was cut by 5 bases and J by 5 bases, with 10 bases left in between. This clonotype was observed a few times. What it binds is not known. Sequenced material: PBMCs, mostly from graft donor cells, taken 360 days after TCRalphabeta/CD19-depleted stem cell transplant. This receptor was obtained from a boy younger than two who had a stem cell transplant for acute myeloid leukemia, so the T cells may come from the graft donor. The chain couples TRBV7-2 to TRBJ2-7; D might be TRBD2 (5 bases). CDR3 sequence reads: CASSTFSDEQYF. CDR3 DNA: TGTGCCAGCAGCACTTTTAGCGACGAGCAGTACTTC.